This entry concerns a single T cell receptor beta chain. Its target is unknown. Averaging roughly 120 mL, one heparinised blood draw came from each individual donor. The investigators reverse transcribed all of the isolated RNA, so they sequenced expressed TCRB transcripts. Measured with immunoSEQ multiplex PCR; TCRdb has only the in-frame clones, and not every one. Of 200,000 to 300,000 clones listed, approximately 11% are singletons. The V end was cut by 0 bases, the J end by 0 bases, with 8 bases between. The CDR3 covers 15 residues. CDR1 is MGHRA, CDR2 YSYEKL, per germline. The data originate from a study of beta chain features in type 1 diabetes. General study results and limits: A potential influence of HLA type upon TCRB rearrangement remained unresolved herein. All four CD4+ subsets of Type 1 diabetes patients contained TCRB CDR3s that were moderately but significantly shorter.

The origin of this receptor is a man aged 25-45 years with type 1 diabetes. This chain uses TRBV4-1 with TRBJ1-2, with D perhaps matching TRBD1 (6 bases). Sequencing was done on a sample of naive CD4+ T cells from blood. The CDR3 protein is CASSQEGQPNYGYTF. The DNA for the CDR3 is TGCGCCAGCAGCCAAGAAGGACAGCCTAACTATGGCTACACCTTC.